The 3 T cell receptor beta chains in this list originate from one sample, sequenced in a study of cytomegalovirus exposure and HLA in healthy donors. The PCR contained 60 Vbeta and 13 Jbeta primers. TCRdb's table, derived via immunoSEQ multiplex PCR, lists solely in-frame clones and lacks some. The table has some 190,000 clones, 80% seen once. Sequencing was carried out using PBMCs. The receptors were gathered from a woman aged 25 to 45 in good health and CMV-seronegative.

The chain couples TRBV18 to TRBJ2-5, with D possibly matching TRBD1 (5 bases). This CDR3 contains 15 residues. The germline V gene encodes CDR1 KGHSH and CDR2 LQKENI. Trimming stripped 5 bases from V and 1 base from J, with 14 bases between. CDR3 loop: CASSRWPGFQETQYF. The CDR3 DNA is TGTGCCAGCTCAAGGTGGCCAGGGTTCCAAGAGACCCAGTACTTC.

This sequence joins TRBV30 and TRBJ1-4; no definite D call. This CDR3 region has 13 residues. CDR1 is GTSNPN and CDR2 is SVGIG in the germline V gene (reference sequence). The germline V and J ends were trimmed by 4 bases and 8 bases, with 14 bases remaining between them. The CDR3 loop is CAWNPGPTEKLFF. CDR3 coding DNA: TGTGCCTGGAATCCGGGTCCGACCGAAAAACTGTTTTTT.

As DNA, the CDR3 is TGCGCCAGCAGTGGGGGGCACAGGGACGCTGAAGCTTTCTTT. Its protein product is CASSGGHRDAEAFF. This chain uses TRBV10-1 with TRBJ1-1; TRBD1 might be the D (6 bases). The CDR3 extends over 14 amino acids. Germline CDR1 WNHNN, CDR2 SYGVQD (reference sequence). V was pared by 4 bases and J by 6 bases, with 15 bases between.